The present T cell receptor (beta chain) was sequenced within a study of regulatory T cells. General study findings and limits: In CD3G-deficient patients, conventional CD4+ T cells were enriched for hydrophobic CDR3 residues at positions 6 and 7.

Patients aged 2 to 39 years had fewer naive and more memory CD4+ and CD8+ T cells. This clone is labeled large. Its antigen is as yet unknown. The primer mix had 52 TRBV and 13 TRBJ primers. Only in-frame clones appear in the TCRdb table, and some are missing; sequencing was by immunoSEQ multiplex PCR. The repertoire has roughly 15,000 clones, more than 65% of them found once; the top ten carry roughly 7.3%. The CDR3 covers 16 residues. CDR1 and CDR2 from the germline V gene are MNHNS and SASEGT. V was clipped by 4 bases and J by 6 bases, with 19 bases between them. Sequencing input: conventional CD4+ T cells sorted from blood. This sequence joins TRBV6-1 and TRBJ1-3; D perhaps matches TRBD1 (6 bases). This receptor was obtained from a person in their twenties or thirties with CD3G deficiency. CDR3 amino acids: CASSASLPGHVNTIYF. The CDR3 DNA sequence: TGTGCCAGCAGTGCCTCACTACCGGGACACGTAAACACCATATATTTT.